This TCR beta chain was sequenced for a study of shared clonotypes between healthy human individuals. The wider study: Every donor yielded three CD4 naive, three CD4 memory, two CD8 naive and one CD8 memory plate. Points from the study as a whole: Represented genetic and exposure-history diversity was restricted by having few donors. In several donors, around 5.5% of naive CD4 clonotypes appeared in common. Clonotype sharing across donors was expected to vary with sequencing depth.

Notes on this clone: The antigen is unknown.

Sequencing used immunoSEQ multiplex PCR; TCRdb keeps in-frame clones, though not all of them. The sample includes 980,000 or so clones, 76% of them seen just once. With 6 bases clipped from V and 0 bases from J, the junction kept 3 bases outside the gene matches. CDR3 length equals 15 residues. Germline loops: CDR1 MNHNS, CDR2 SASEGT. The sequenced material came from memory CD4+ T cells sorted from blood. The subset denotes: CD45RA-negative fraction. The TCR originated in a young man in good health. The rearrangement uses TRBV6-1 and TRBJ2-2; 8 nucleotides line up with TRBD2. The CDR3 here is CASSHGGANTGELFF. CDR3 bases: TGTGCCAGCAGCCACGGGGGGGCGAACACCGGGGAGCTGTTTTTT.